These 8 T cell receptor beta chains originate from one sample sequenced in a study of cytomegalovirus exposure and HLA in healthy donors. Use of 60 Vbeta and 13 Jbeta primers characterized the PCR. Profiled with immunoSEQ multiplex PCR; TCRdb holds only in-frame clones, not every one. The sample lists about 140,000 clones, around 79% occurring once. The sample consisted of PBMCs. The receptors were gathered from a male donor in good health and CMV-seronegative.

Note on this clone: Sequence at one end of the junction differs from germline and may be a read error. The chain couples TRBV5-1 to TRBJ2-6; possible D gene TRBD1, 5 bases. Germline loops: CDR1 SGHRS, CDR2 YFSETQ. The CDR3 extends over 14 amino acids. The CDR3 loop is CASSQSSGANGLTF. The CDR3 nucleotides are TGCGCCAGCAGCCAAAGTTCTGGGGCCAACGGCCTGACTTTC.

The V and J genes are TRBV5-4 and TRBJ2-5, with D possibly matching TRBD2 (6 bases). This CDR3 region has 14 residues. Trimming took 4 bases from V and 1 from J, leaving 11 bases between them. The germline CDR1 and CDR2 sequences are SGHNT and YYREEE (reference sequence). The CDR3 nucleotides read TGTGCCAGCAGCCCCGGGGGTTCCCAAGAGACCCAGTACTTC. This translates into CASSPGGSQETQYF.

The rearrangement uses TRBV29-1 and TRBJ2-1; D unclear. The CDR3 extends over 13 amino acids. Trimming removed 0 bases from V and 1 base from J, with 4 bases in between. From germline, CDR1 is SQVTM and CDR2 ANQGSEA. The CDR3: CSVEDLSYNEQFF. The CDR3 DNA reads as TGCAGCGTTGAAGATCTGTCCTACAATGAGCAGTTCTTC.

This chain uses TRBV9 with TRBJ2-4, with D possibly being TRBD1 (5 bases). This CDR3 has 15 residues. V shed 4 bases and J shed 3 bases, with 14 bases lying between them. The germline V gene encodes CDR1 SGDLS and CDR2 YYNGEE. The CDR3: CASSPQGRDKNIQYF. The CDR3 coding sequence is TGTGCCAGCAGCCCGCAGGGTAGGGACAAAAACATTCAGTACTTC.

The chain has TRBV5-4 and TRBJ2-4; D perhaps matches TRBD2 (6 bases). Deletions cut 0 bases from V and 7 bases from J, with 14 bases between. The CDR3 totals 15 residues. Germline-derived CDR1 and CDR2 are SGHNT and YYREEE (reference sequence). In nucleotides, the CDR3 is TGTGCCAGCAGCTTGGAGCGCGGGAAAGTGAACATTCAGTACTTC. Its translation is CASSLERGKVNIQYF.

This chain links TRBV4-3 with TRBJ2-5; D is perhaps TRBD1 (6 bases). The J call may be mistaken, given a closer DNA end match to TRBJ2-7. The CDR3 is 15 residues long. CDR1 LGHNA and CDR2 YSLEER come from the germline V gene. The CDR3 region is CASSQESTGTYEQYF. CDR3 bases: TGCGCCAGCAGCCAAGAATCTACAGGGACCTACGAGCAGTACTTC.

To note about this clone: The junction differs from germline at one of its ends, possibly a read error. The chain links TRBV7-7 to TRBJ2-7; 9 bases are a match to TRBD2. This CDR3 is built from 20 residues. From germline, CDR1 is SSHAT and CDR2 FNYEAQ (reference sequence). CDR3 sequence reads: CASSPLRGRGGISGIYEQYF. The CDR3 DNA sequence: TGTGCTAGCAGCCCACTTAGGGGGCGGGGGGGTATCTCGGGGATCTACGAGCAGTACTTC.

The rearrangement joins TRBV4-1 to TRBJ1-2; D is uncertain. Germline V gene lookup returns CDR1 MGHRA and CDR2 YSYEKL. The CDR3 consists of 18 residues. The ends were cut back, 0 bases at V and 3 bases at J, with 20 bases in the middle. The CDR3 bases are TGCGCCAGCAGCCAAGAAAATTACGCCTCCAAGGAGGACTATGGCTACACCTTC. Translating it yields CASSQENYASKEDYGYTF.